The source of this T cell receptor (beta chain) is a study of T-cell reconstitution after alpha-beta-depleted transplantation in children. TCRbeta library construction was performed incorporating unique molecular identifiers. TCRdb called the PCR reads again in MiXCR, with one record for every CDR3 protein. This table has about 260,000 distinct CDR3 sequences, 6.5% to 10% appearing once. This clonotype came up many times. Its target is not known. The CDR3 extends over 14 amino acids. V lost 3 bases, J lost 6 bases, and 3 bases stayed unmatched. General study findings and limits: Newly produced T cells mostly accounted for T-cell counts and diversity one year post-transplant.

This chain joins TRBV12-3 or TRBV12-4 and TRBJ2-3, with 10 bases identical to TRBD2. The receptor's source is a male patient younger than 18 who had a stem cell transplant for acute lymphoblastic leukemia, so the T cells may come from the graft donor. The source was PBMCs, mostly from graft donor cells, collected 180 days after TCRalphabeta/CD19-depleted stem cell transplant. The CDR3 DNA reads TGTGCCAGCAGTTTGGGAGCGGGGGGGGATACGCAGTATTTT. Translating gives CASSLGAGGDTQYF.